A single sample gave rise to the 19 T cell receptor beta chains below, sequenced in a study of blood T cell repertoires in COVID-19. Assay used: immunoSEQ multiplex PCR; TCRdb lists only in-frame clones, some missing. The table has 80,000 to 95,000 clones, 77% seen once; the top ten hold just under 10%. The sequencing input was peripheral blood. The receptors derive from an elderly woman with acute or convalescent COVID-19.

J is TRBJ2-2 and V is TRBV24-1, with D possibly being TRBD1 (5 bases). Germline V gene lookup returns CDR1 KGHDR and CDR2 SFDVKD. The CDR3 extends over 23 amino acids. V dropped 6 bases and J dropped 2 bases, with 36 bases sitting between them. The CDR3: CATSSSRARKMPLGHHNTGELFF. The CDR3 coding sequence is TGTGCCACCAGTAGCTCGCGAGCGCGAAAAATGCCCCTTGGACACCATAACACCGGGGAGCTGTTTTTT.

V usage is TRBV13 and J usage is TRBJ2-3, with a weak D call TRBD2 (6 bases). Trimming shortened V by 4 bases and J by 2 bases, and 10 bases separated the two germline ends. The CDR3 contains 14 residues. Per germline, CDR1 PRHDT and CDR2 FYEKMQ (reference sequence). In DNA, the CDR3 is TGTGCCAGCAGCTCCGTAGCGGTCACAGATACGCAGTATTTT. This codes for CASSSVAVTDTQYF.

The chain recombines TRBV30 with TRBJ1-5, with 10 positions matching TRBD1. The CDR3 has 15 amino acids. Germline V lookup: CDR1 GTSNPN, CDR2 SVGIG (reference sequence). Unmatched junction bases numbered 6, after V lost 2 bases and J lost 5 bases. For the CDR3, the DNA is TGTGCCTGGAGTCCCCTTGGGACAGGGGATCAGCCCCAGCATTTT. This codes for CAWSPLGTGDQPQHF.

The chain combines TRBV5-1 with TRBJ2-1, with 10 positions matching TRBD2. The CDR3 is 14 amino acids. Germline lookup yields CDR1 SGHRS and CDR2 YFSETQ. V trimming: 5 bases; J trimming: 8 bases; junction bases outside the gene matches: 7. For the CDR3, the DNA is TGCGCCAGCAGTGTACTAGCGGGAACCGATGAGCAGTTCTTC. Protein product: CASSVLAGTDEQFF.

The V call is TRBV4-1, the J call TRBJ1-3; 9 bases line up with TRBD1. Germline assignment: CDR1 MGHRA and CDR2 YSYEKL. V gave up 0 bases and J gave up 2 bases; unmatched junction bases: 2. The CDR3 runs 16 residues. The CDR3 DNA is TGCGCCAGCAGCCAAGACTGGACAGGGGCTGGAAACACCATATATTTT. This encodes CASSQDWTGAGNTIYF.

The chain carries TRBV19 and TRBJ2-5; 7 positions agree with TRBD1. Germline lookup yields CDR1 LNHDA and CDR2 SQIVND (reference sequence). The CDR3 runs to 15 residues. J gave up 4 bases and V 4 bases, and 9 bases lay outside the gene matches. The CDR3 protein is CASSRRGLGGETQYF. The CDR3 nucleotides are TGTGCCAGTAGTAGAAGGGGGCTAGGGGGAGAGACCCAGTACTTC.

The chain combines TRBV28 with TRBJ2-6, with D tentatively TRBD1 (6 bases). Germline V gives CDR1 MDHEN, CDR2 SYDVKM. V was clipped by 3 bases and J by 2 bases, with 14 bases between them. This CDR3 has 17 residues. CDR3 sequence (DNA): TGTGCCAGCAGTTTCGGAGTTGGGGGCACTGGGGCCAACGTCCTGACTTTC. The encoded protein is CASSFGVGGTGANVLTF.

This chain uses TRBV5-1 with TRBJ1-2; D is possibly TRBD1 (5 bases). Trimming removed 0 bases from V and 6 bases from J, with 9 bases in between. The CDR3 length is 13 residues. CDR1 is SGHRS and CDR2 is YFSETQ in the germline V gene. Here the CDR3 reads CASSLGAGNGYTF. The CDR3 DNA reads TGCGCCAGCAGCTTGGGGGCAGGGAATGGCTACACCTTC.

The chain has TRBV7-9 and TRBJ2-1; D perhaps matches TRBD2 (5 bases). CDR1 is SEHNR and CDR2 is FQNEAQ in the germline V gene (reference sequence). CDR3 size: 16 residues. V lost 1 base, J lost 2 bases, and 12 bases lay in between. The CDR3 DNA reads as TGTGCCAGCAGCTTAGTCGCCGGACTGCCCTACAATGAGCAGTTCTTC. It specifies CASSLVAGLPYNEQFF.

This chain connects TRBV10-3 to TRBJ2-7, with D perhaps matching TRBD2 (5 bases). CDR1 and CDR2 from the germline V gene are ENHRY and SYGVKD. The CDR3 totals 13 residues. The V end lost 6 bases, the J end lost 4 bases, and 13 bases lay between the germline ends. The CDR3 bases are TGTGCCATCAGAGGAGGCATGGAGTACGAGCAGTACTTC. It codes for CAIRGGMEYEQYF.

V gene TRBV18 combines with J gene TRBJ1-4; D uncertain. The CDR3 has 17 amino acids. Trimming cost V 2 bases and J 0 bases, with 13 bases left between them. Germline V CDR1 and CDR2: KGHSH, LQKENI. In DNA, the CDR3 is TGTGCCAGCTCACCAGGCGGAGTCGCTGCAACTAATGAAAAACTGTTTTTT. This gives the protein CASSPGGVAATNEKLFF. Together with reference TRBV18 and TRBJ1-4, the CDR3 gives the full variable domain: NAGVMQNPRHLVRRRGQEARLRCSPMKGHSHVYWYRQLPEEGLKFMVYLQKENIIDESGMPKERFSAEFPKEGPSILRIQQVVRGDSAAYFCASSPGGVAATNEKLFFGSGTQLSVL.

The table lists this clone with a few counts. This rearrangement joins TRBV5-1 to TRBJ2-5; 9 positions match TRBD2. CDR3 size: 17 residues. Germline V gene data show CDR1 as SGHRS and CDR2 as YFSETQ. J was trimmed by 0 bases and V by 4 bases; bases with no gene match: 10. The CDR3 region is CASSPGLAGSYQETQYF. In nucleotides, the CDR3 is TGCGCCAGCAGCCCGGGGCTAGCGGGATCGTACCAAGAGACCCAGTACTTC.

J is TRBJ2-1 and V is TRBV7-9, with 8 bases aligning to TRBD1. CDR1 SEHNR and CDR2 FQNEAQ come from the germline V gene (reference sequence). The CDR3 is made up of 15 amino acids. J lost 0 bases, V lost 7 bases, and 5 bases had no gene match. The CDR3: CASTPGGSSYNEQFF. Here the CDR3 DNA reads TGTGCCAGCACCCCAGGGGGCAGCTCCTACAATGAGCAGTTCTTC.

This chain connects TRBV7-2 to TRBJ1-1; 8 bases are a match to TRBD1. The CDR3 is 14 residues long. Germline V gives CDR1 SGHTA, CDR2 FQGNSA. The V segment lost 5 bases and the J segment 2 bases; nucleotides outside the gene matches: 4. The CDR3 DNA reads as TGTGCCAGCAGCACAGGGGGAAGAAACACTGAAGCTTTCTTT. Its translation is CASSTGGRNTEAFF.

CDR3 residues: CAISSGTAGYEQYF. DNA for the CDR3: TGTGCCATCAGTTCCGGGACAGCTGGATACGAGCAGTACTTC. This rearrangement joins TRBV10-3 to TRBJ2-7; TRBD1 matches at 7 bases. CDR1 ENHRY and CDR2 SYGVKD come from the germline V gene. The V gene end was trimmed by 5 bases and the J gene end by 4 bases; junction bases not matched to a gene: 8. This CDR3 region has 14 residues.

In nucleotides, the CDR3 is TGTGCCAGCTGCCGAAACAGGGGAAATAGTGAAGCTTTCTTT. Translated: CASCRNRGNSEAFF. The chain employs TRBV28 and TRBJ1-1, with 7 bases identical to TRBD1. V shed 8 bases, J shed 7 bases, and the junction held 13 bases outside the gene matches. The germline V gene encodes CDR1 MDHEN and CDR2 SYDVKM. The CDR3 contains 14 residues.

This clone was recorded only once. The CDR3 loop is CASSLSGYYEQYF. For the CDR3, the DNA is TGTGCCAGCAGTTTGTCAGGCTACTACGAGCAGTACTTC. The chain combines TRBV28 with TRBJ2-7, with D hard to call. V was shortened by 3 bases and J by 3 bases, with 9 bases between the two germline ends. The CDR3 loop spans 13 amino acids. Germline CDR1 is MDHEN and CDR2 is SYDVKM.

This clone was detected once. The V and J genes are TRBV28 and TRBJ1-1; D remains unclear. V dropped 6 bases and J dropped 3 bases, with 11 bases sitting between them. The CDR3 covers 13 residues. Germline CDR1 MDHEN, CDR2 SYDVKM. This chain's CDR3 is CASRRASDTEAFF. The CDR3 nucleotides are TGTGCCAGCAGGCGGGCCTCGGACACTGAAGCTTTCTTT.

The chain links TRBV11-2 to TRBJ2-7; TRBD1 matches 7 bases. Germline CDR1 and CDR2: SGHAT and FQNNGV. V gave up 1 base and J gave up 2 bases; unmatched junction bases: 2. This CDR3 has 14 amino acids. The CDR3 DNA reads TGTGCCAGCAGCTTAGTGCAGGGGGCCTACGAGCAGTACTTC. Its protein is CASSLVQGAYEQYF.